Presented here are 22 T cell receptor beta chains from one specimen sequenced in a study of T cells in Graves' hyperthyroidism and ophthalmopathy. Researchers took RNA transcripts and amplified the TCR beta CDR3 regions from them. The study used the HTBI primer set for a first-round RT-PCR of the TCR CDR3. Each CDR3 protein is one row after TCRdb ran MiXCR on the multiplex PCR reads. The sample lists 600,000 to 700,000 distinct CDR3 sequences, approximately 15% occurring once. Sequencing used blood. Receptors originate from a woman aged 40 to 50 with Graves' ophthalmopathy.

This clonotype came up many times. CDR3 in amino acids: CASRDRGGTEAFF. DNA of the CDR3: TGTGCCAGCAGGGACAGGGGTGGGACTGAAGCTTTCTTT. The V and J genes are TRBV6-2 or TRBV6-3 and TRBJ1-1; TRBD1 matches 9 bases. Germline CDR1 reads MNHEY; CDR2 reads SVGEGT. J lost 5 bases, V lost 6 bases, and 4 bases had no gene match. The CDR3 has 13 amino acids.

At least ten counts were recorded for this clonotype. This chain connects TRBV11-2 to TRBJ1-2; D perhaps matches TRBD1 (6 bases). Germline V gives CDR1 SGHAT, CDR2 FQNNGV. This CDR3 spans 16 amino acids. V lost 5 bases to trimming and J lost 4 bases, with 20 bases between them. Here the CDR3 reads CASSPHTTGNGYGYTF. The CDR3 DNA reads TGTGCCAGCAGCCCCCACACTACAGGGAACGGCTATGGCTACACCTTC.

This clonotype has a count of ten or more. V and J are TRBV12-5 and TRBJ2-7; tentatively, D is TRBD1 or TRBD2 (5 bases each). The CDR3 contains 14 residues. V was pared by 0 bases and J by 8 bases, with 14 bases between. Per the germline V gene, CDR1 is LGHNT and CDR2 is FRNRAP. The DNA for the CDR3 is TGTGCTAGTGGTTTGGTAATCAGGGAGAGTAAGCAGTACTTC. It is translated as CASGLVIRESKQYF.

This clonotype was picked up many times. This sequence joins TRBV27 and TRBJ2-2; possibly TRBD2 for D (5 bases). Germline V gene lookup returns CDR1 MNHEY and CDR2 SMNVEV (reference sequence). Trimming took off 8 bases at V and 5 bases at J, with 24 bases between the two ends. This CDR3 has 17 amino acids. The CDR3 loop reads CASFRRKTLGGTGELFF. CDR3 bases: TGTGCCAGCTTCCGCCGGAAAACACTCGGCGGGACCGGGGAGCTGTTTTTT.

This clonotype occurred many times. The rearrangement joins TRBV12-3 or TRBV12-4 to TRBJ1-1; weak D call: TRBD1 (6 bases). This CDR3 is 14 amino acids long. Trimming cost V 6 bases and J 4 bases, with 15 bases left between them. In nucleotides, the CDR3 is TGTGCCAGCAGCCGTACTGGACAGACCACTGAAGCTTTCTTT. Protein product: CASSRTGQTTEAFF.

This clonotype was seen repeatedly, ten times or more. The chain uses TRBV5-1 and TRBJ1-1, with D uncertain. The CDR3 is 15 amino acids. V dropped 0 bases and J dropped 0 bases, with 9 bases sitting between them. Germline V gene lookup returns CDR1 SGHRS and CDR2 YFSETQ. CDR3 nucleotide sequence: TGCGCCAGCAGCTTGGTGGCACCGCTGAACACTGAAGCTTTCTTT. It yields the protein CASSLVAPLNTEAFF.

V is TRBV7-2 and J is TRBJ2-7; no definite D call. This CDR3 comprises 15 residues. V gave up 0 bases and J gave up 7 bases, with 16 bases separating them. Germline CDR1 SGHTA, CDR2 FQGNSA. The CDR3 is CASSLAGAGLWEQYF. In nucleotides, the CDR3 is TGTGCCAGCAGCTTAGCAGGTGCAGGTCTGTGGGAGCAGTACTTC. Based on the CDR3 plus reference TRBV7-2 and TRBJ2-7, the full variable domain is GAGVSQSPSNKVTEKGKDVELRCDPISGHTALYWYRQSLGQGLEFLIYFQGNSAPDKSGLPSDRFSAERTGGSVSTLTIQRTQQEDSAVYLCASSLAGAGLWEQYFGPGTRLTVT.

This chain joins TRBV5-1 and TRBJ1-1; D is undetermined. CDR3 length: 17 amino acids. Trimming removed 0 bases at V and 1 base at J, with 16 bases between. CDR1 is SGHRS and CDR2 is YFSETQ in the germline V gene. CDR3 coding DNA: TGCGCCAGCAGCTTGGAGCCTGGTGGACCCCCGAACACTGAAGCTTTCTTT. The encoded protein is CASSLEPGGPPNTEAFF. Supplemented by reference TRBV5-1 and TRBJ1-1, the full variable domain reads KAGVTQTPRYLIKTRGQQVTLSCSPISGHRSVSWYQQTPGQGLQFLFEYFSETQRNKGNFPGRFSGRQFSNSRSEMNVSTLELGDSALYLCASSLEPGGPPNTEAFFGQGTRLTVV.

This chain connects TRBV20-1 to TRBJ1-1, with D possibly being TRBD1 (5 bases). Germline-derived CDR1 and CDR2 are DFQATT and SNEGSKA (reference sequence). This CDR3 comprises 16 residues. The V end lost 0 bases, the J end lost 0 bases, and 14 bases lay between the germline ends. This chain's CDR3 is CSARDLGVTVNTEAFF. The CDR3 DNA sequence: TGCAGTGCTAGAGATTTGGGGGTGACAGTGAACACTGAAGCTTTCTTT.

This clonotype was seen at least ten times. A much larger clonotype is one base distant, so this may be a read error. This likely comes from a read error, as the CDR3 has no conserved phenylalanine or tryptophan at its end. This chain links TRBV12-3 or TRBV12-4 with TRBJ1-1; D may be TRBD1 (6 bases). CDR3 length: 14 amino acids. V lost 7 bases to trimming and J lost 1 base, with 13 bases between them. CDR3 in amino acids: CASTSQGSNTEAFL. CDR3 coding DNA: TGTGCCAGCACCTCACAGGGATCGAACACTGAAGCTTTCCTT.

This clonotype has ten or more counts. V usage is TRBV20-1 and J usage is TRBJ2-7; D is undetermined. This CDR3 has 13 residues. V dropped 1 base and J dropped 2 bases, with 9 bases sitting between them. The germline V gene encodes CDR1 DFQATT and CDR2 SNEGSKA (reference sequence). CDR3 sequence reads: CSARGPFAYEQYF. The CDR3 nucleotides read TGCAGTGCTAGAGGCCCGTTCGCCTACGAGCAGTACTTC.

This chain uses TRBV7-3 with TRBJ2-2, with TRBD1 identical over 7 bases. The CDR3 is 14 residues long. V trimming: 9 bases; J trimming: 2 bases; junction bases outside the gene matches: 6. Germline V gives CDR1 SGHTA, CDR2 FQGTGA. CDR3 nucleotides: TGTGCCAGTAAAGGGGGCGGAAACACCGGGGAGCTGTTTTTT. This sequence encodes CASKGGGNTGELFF.

The rearrangement joins TRBV4-2 to TRBJ2-4, with TRBD2 matching 7 bases. This CDR3 has 18 residues. Looked up from germline, CDR1 is LGHNA and CDR2 is YNFKEQ. The V and J ends lost 0 bases and 2 bases, in that order; junction bases with no gene match: 10. The CDR3 sequence is CASSQEAGPTWTKNIQYF. The CDR3 DNA reads TGTGCCAGCAGCCAAGAAGCGGGGCCTACCTGGACCAAAAACATTCAGTACTTC.

The J gene is TRBJ2-7, the V gene TRBV24-1; D call uncertain. V gave up 1 base and J gave up 3 bases, with 15 bases separating them. The CDR3 is made up of 16 amino acids. Germline CDR1 KGHDR, CDR2 SFDVKD. The CDR3 loop reads CATSDFDKLARYEQYF. CDR3 DNA: TGTGCCACCAGTGATTTTGACAAACTGGCCCGCTACGAGCAGTACTTC.

Details on this clonotype: A much larger clone is a single base away; this may be a read error. The CDR3 here is CSAKTGNHPQHF. The CDR3 DNA follows: TGCAGTGCAAAGACGGGCAATCATCCCCAGCATTTT. V is TRBV20-1 and J is TRBJ1-5; D uncertain. This CDR3 spans 12 amino acids. CDR1 and CDR2 from the germline V gene are DFQATT and SNEGSKA (reference sequence).

This clonotype was recorded a few times. This chain joins TRBV11-2 and TRBJ2-2, with D perhaps given as TRBD1 or TRBD2 (6 bases each). Per the germline V gene, CDR1 is SGHAT and CDR2 is FQNNGV. The CDR3 contains 16 residues. Trimming cost V 2 bases and J 5 bases, with 15 bases left between them. CDR3 sequence: CASSLIGGFWTGELFF. CDR3 DNA: TGTGCCAGCAGCTTAATCGGGGGCTTTTGGACCGGGGAGCTGTTTTTT.

This clonotype was picked up many times. The chain has TRBV20-1 and TRBJ1-2; D is undetermined. The CDR3 has 14 amino acids. V lost 6 bases to trimming and J lost 5 bases, with 19 bases between them. In germline, CDR1 is DFQATT, CDR2 SNEGSKA (reference sequence). DNA of the CDR3: TGCAGTGCCTTGCCCTCCTTGAATACTTATGGCTACACCTTC. It is translated as CSALPSLNTYGYTF.

This clonotype occurred many times. A read error may be the cause here, since a much bigger clone is one base away. The chain is built from TRBV12-3 or TRBV12-4 and TRBJ1-1; D is perhaps TRBD1 (5 bases). V gave up 4 bases and J gave up 6 bases, with 6 bases separating them. The CDR3 is 11 residues long. CDR3 residues: CASSWGPEAFF. CDR3 bases: TGTGCCAGCAGTTGGGGACCTGAAGCTTTCTTT.

This clonotype appeared a few times. A much larger clone differs from this one at a single base, so this may be a read error. V gene TRBV19 combines with J gene TRBJ2-5; D is tentatively TRBD1 or TRBD2 (5 bases each). Germline V gives CDR1 LNHDA, CDR2 SQIVND (reference sequence). This CDR3 has 13 residues. V lost 2 bases and J lost 5, with 9 bases in between. Here the CDR3 reads CASSIQGAETQYF. The CDR3 DNA reads as TGTGCCAGTAGTATACAGGGAGCGGAGACCCAGTACTTC.

The V call is TRBV7-9, the J call TRBJ1-1; no clear D gene. The CDR3 extends over 12 amino acids. V lost 4 bases to trimming and J lost 8 bases, with 11 bases between them. Germline CDR1 reads SEHNR; CDR2 reads FQNEAQ (reference sequence). CDR3 protein: CASSYPAGEAFF. In DNA form, the CDR3 reads TGTGCCAGCAGCTACCCGGCGGGGGAAGCTTTCTTT.

This clonotype was detected many times. This sequence joins TRBV28 and TRBJ1-2, with no clear D. The CDR3 has 10 amino acids. Germline CDR1 and CDR2: MDHEN and SYDVKM. Trimming removed 5 bases from V and 5 bases from J, with 3 bases in between. CDR3 DNA sequence: TGTGCCAGCAGTCGTTATGGCTACACCTTC. It codes for CASSRYGYTF.

A few counts support this clonotype. The CDR3: CASTSNRDRGLYEQYF. DNA for the CDR3: TGTGCCAGCACATCTAACCGGGACAGGGGGCTCTACGAGCAGTACTTC. This chain connects TRBV6-2 or TRBV6-3 to TRBJ2-7; 12 nucleotides match TRBD1. Trimming took 7 bases from V and 3 from J; bases not matched to a gene: 10. The CDR3 sequence is 16 residues long. Germline loops: CDR1 MNHEY, CDR2 SVGEGT.